Only a few counts were recorded for the clone carrying this T cell receptor beta chain. As yet, its antigen is unknown. Time point given: newly diagnosed GD, antithyroid drugs for less than 3 months. From RNA extracted from PBMCs, the TCR library was made. The sample is drawn from a study of regulatory T cells in long-lasting Graves disease. With iRepertoire HTBI primers and Arm-PCR of CDR3 regions, TCR beta libraries were built. Per the authors' pipeline: Analysis of the samples identified approximately 63 TRBV and 13 to 15 TRBJ segments. MiXCR was run by TCRdb on the multiplex PCR reads, yielding one entry per CDR3 protein. The V and J calls shown here were made by TCRdb, not taken from the authors' results. The sample includes around 470,000 distinct CDR3 sequences, around 15% seen only once; the top ten take approximately 15%. Study results and caveats: Among persistent patients, a larger number of public clonotypes were shared (approximately 3,000) than among newly diagnosed patients (about 1,000).

This sample also belongs to another study, concerning T cells in Graves' hyperthyroidism and ophthalmopathy.

This sequence originates from a woman between 45 and 60 years old with Graves disease. Sequencing was performed on peripheral blood mononuclear cells (PBMCs), taken at new diagnosis, from a patient treated with antithyroid drugs.

The CDR3 DNA reads TGCGCCAGCAGCCTATCCCTTGGGACTAGCGGGAACACTGAGCAGTTCTTC. Translating gives CASSLSLGTSGNTEQFF. V and J are TRBV5-1 and TRBJ2-1, with 13 bases lining up with TRBD2. Germline-derived CDR1 and CDR2 are SGHRS and YFSETQ. V was clipped by 4 bases and J by 9 bases; unmatched bases: 13. This CDR3 has 17 amino acids.